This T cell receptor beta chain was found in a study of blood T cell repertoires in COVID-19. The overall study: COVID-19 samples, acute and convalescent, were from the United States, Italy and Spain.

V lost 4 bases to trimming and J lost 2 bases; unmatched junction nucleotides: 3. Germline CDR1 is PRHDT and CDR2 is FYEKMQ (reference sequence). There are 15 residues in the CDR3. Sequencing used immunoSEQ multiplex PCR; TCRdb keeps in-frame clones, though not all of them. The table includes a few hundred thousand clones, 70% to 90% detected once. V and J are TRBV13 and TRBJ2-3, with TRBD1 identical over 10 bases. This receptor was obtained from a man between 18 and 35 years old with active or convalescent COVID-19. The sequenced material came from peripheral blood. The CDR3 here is CASSSGTGDTDTQYF. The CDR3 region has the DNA TGTGCCAGCAGCTCCGGGACAGGGGACACAGATACGCAGTATTTT.